These 10 T cell receptor beta chains came from one sample sequenced in a study of cytomegalovirus exposure and HLA in healthy donors (dated by TCRdb to 2016 to 2017). The receptor library was made with the immunoSEQ multiplex PCR assay. A mixture of 60 forward primers for TCR Vbeta segments and 13 reverse primers for TCR Jbeta segments was used in the multiplex PCR. In TCRdb, the immuneACCESS table is reduced to in-frame sequences with V and J assigned. These tables do not hold every clone; where another copy was compared, an unresolved V gene accounts for under half, and the others remain unexplained. The sample table records 100,000 to 150,000 clones; 65% to 80% of these occur just once. Under 5% of the sample belongs to the ten largest clones. Material for sequencing was PBMCs. The receptors here all came from a male donor in good health and CMV-seropositive.

The chain couples TRBV5-1 to TRBJ1-1; 7 bases are a match to TRBD1. CDR3 length equals 14 residues. Germline V lookup: CDR1 SGHRS, CDR2 YFSETQ. Trimming at V came to 5 bases and at J to 1 base, leaving 5 bases not matched to a gene. The CDR3, as DNA: TGCGCCAGCAGGAGGGACAGCCAGAACACTGAAGCTTTCTTT. Residues: CASRRDSQNTEAFF.

This chain connects TRBV2 to TRBJ1-6; D is ambiguous. The CDR3 totals 15 residues. Looked up from germline, CDR1 is SNHLY and CDR2 is FYNNEI. Trimming took 9 bases from V and 0 from J, leaving 12 bases between them. The CDR3 sequence is CARAGPSSYNSPLHF. The DNA for the CDR3 is TGTGCCAGGGCGGGCCCGAGCTCCTATAATTCACCCCTCCACTTT.

This clone has more than one count but fewer than ten. This chain joins TRBV29-1 and TRBJ1-2; D perhaps matches TRBD1 (6 bases). The germline CDR1 and CDR2 sequences are SQVTM and ANQGSEA. The CDR3 is made up of 14 amino acids. The V and J ends lost 0 bases and 8 bases respectively, with 16 bases between them. The CDR3 loop reads CSVEDWGRRGGYTF. CDR3 coding DNA: TGCAGCGTTGAAGATTGGGGGCGCCGAGGCGGCTACACCTTC.

This chain joins TRBV7-9 and TRBJ1-3; D gene ambiguous. CDR3 length: 15 residues. Germline V CDR1 and CDR2: SEHNR, FQNEAQ (reference sequence). V lost 6 bases and J lost 0, with 12 bases in between. The CDR3 sequence is CASSYSSHSGNTIYF. The CDR3 DNA follows: TGTGCCAGCAGTTATTCCAGTCACTCTGGAAACACCATATATTTT.

V usage is TRBV11-1 and J usage is TRBJ2-5; D is possibly TRBD2 (5 bases). Deletions cut 5 bases from V and 4 bases from J, with 17 bases between. Germline values: CDR1 SGHAT, CDR2 FQDESV (reference sequence). The CDR3 totals 15 residues. This chain's CDR3 is CASSQRVPPRETQYF. Written as DNA, the CDR3 is TGTGCCAGCAGCCAGAGGGTCCCACCCCGAGAGACCCAGTACTTC.

The chain recombines TRBV7-6 with TRBJ2-1; D gene unclear. Deletions cut 4 bases from V and 3 bases from J, with 7 bases between. Germline values: CDR1 SGHVS, CDR2 FNYEAQ. CDR3 length equals 13 residues. This chain's CDR3 is CASSSSDYNEQFF. The CDR3 nucleotides read TGTGCCAGCAGCTCCAGCGACTACAATGAGCAGTTCTTC.

The rearrangement uses TRBV5-6 and TRBJ1-2; TRBD1 might be the D (5 bases). The CDR3 is 13 residues long. The V end was cut by 4 bases, the J end by 1 base, with 8 bases between. From germline, CDR1 is SGHDT and CDR2 YYEEEE. DNA of the CDR3: TGTGCCAGCAGCCCGGGGGGTAACTATGGCTACACCTTC. Translated, it gives CASSPGGNYGYTF.

This chain connects TRBV28 to TRBJ2-7; 9 bases match TRBD1. The germline CDR1 and CDR2 sequences are MDHEN and SYDVKM. Losses at the gene ends were 5 bases for V and 3 bases for J; bases not matched to a gene: 14. This CDR3 region has 17 residues. The CDR3 bases are TGTGCCAGCAGTCCCCAACAGGGGGCCACTTTCTTCTACGAGCAGTACTTC. Protein sequence: CASSPQQGATFFYEQYF.

The rearrangement links TRBV25-1 to TRBJ1-2; D is perhaps TRBD1 (5 bases). With 3 bases removed from V and 3 bases from J, the gap between germline ends came to 17 bases. This CDR3 is 16 amino acids long. Germline V CDR1 and CDR2: MGHDK, SYGVNS. The CDR3 is CASSEDSQGGYYGYTF. The CDR3 DNA reads as TGTGCCAGCAGTGAGGATTCCCAGGGAGGGTACTATGGCTACACCTTC.

The count of this clone is one. This chain links TRBV13 with TRBJ2-3; no clear D. Trimming stripped 5 bases from V and 2 bases from J, with 8 bases between. This CDR3 contains 13 residues. Germline V gene sequence: CDR1 PRHDT, CDR2 FYEKMQ (reference sequence). CDR3 sequence reads: CASSLPTTDTQYF. DNA of the CDR3: TGTGCCAGCAGCCTCCCTACCACAGATACGCAGTATTTT.